A selection of T cell receptor beta chains follows, all from one sample in a study of T cells in Graves' hyperthyroidism and ophthalmopathy. TCRdb itself ran the multiplex PCR reads through MiXCR, one entry per CDR3 protein. The repertoire holds fewer than 350,000 distinct CDR3 sequences, roughly 13% seen once, with 7% to 8.5% in the top ten. Sequenced sample: blood. The receptor source for this set is a woman aged 30 to 39 with Graves' hyperthyroidism that later progressed to Graves' ophthalmopathy. CDR3s include the opening cysteine and the closing phenylalanine or tryptophan. D genes are given only for firm matches. For some rows the clone size is stated as once, few or many, or as a class when expanded; others skip it.

D	size	V	J	DNA	CDR3
NA	few	TRBV10-3	TRBJ1-5	TGTGCCATCAGTGAGGTGGAGCCCAATCAGCCCCAGCATTTT	CAISEVEPNQPQHF
NA	few	TRBV11-2	TRBJ1-2	TGTGCCAGCAGCTACTCTGTGGGTGGCTATGGCTACACCTTC	CASSYSVGGYGYTF
TRBD1	many	TRBV7-2	TRBJ2-7	TGTGCCAGCAGCTTAGTTGGGCAGGGGGCTCAGTACTTC	CASSLVGQGAQYF
NA	many	TRBV28	TRBJ2-2	TGTGCCAGCAATACAGGGCCTAACACCGGGGAGCTGTTTTTT	CASNTGPNTGELFF
TRBD2	many	TRBV2	TRBJ2-1	TGTGCCAGCAGTTTACTAGCGGGAGGGTTCAATGAGCAGTTCTTC	CASSLLAGGFNEQFF
NA	many	TRBV20-1	TRBJ2-1	TGCAGTGCTAGAGATCTCCAGACTAGCTCCTACAATGAGCAGTTCTTC	CSARDLQTSSYNEQFF
TRBD2	few	TRBV5-4	TRBJ2-1	TGTGCCAGCAGCTTAACTAGCGGTGATTACAATGAGCAGTTCTTC	CASSLTSGDYNEQFF
NA	many	TRBV10-3	TRBJ2-7	TGTGCCATCAGTAAGGACAGTTACTACGAGCAGTACTTC	CAISKDSYYEQYF
NA	many	TRBV7-9	TRBJ2-3	TGTGCCAGCAGCTTCCAGGGGCGGGCCGGGGATACGCAGTATTTT	CASSFQGRAGDTQYF
TRBD1	many	TRBV5-8	TRBJ1-5	TGTGCCAGCAGCTTTTGGACAGGGGGCAATCAGCCCCAGCATTTT	CASSFWTGGNQPQHF
NA	many	TRBV19	TRBJ2-2	TGTGCCAGTAGGAGTTCAGGGCTGACCGGGGAGCTGTTTTTT	CASRSSGLTGELFF
NA	few	TRBV27	TRBJ1-6	TGTGCCAGCTCGCGGGCAGGAAGCTCCTATAATTCACCCCTCCACTTT	CASSRAGSSYNSPLHF
TRBD2	NA	TRBV6-5	TRBJ2-2	TGTGCCAGCAGTTACTCGGTACTAGCGGGAGCCGGTTTCACCGGGGAGCTGTTTTTT	CASSYSVLAGAGFTGELFF
TRBD2	many	TRBV12-3/TRBV12-4	TRBJ2-5	TGTGCCAGCAGTCCAGCGCCGGGGGGCCAAGAGACCCAGTACTTC	CASSPAPGGQETQYF
TRBD1	many	TRBV7-2	TRBJ2-3	TGTGCCAGCAGCTTAGACCAGGGGGCAGGCACGCAGTATTTT	CASSLDQGAGTQYF
TRBD1	many	TRBV18	TRBJ1-5	TGTGCCAGCTCACCACCGTCAGGGGGCCGCAATCAGCCCCAGCATTTT	CASSPPSGGRNQPQHF
TRBD2	few	TRBV6-2/TRBV6-3	TRBJ2-7	TGTGCCAGCAGTTACTCGAGGGGAGCGGGAGCAGGCGAGCAGTACTTC	CASSYSRGAGAGEQYF
TRBD1	many	TRBV18	TRBJ1-5	TGTGCCAGCTCACCCGGACAGGGTAGTCAGCCCCAGCATTTT	CASSPGQGSQPQHF
TRBD2	many	TRBV28	TRBJ2-1	TGTGCCAGCGGAGACGGCGGGAGGGCCCTCCGCAATGAGCAGTTCTTC	CASGDGGRALRNEQFF
TRBD2	NA	TRBV7-2	TRBJ2-1	TGTGCCAGCAGTGAAGGGACTAGCAGATACAATGAGCAGTTCTTC	CASSEGTSRYNEQFF